This TCR beta chain emerged from a study of CD8+CD57+ T cells in acquired aplastic anemia. As for the study in general: Mean yield of DNA from sorted CD4+ and CD8+ cells was approximately 3 ug.

It was patients with CD8+CD57+ cell expansion by flow cytometry who were chosen for sequencing. Study-wide findings and caveats: Overlapping CD8+ CDR3 repertoires of patients and controls contained 25 to 35 shared sequences.

According to the study, genomic DNA was the template for TCR beta VDJ and CDR3 profiling. TCRdb re-called the reads through MiXCR, storing one row per CDR3 protein. This sample has some 150,000 distinct CDR3 sequences, with under 55% found just once. In germline, CDR1 is SGHVS, CDR2 FNYEAQ. This CDR3 is built from 16 residues. V gave up 3 bases and J gave up 1 base; unmatched junction bases: 8. Details on this clonotype: Its antigen remains unidentified.

The source of this sequence is a human donor with aplastic anemia. The sequencing sample was made of sorted CD4+, CD8+, or CD8+CD57+ T cells (not recorded which) from PBMCs. This sequence joins TRBV7-6 and TRBJ2-5; 7 positions match TRBD2. The CDR3 region has the DNA TGTGCCAGCAGCTTGGGGGGAGCGGGGTCCCAAGAGACCCAGTACTTC. Translation: CASSLGGAGSQETQYF.